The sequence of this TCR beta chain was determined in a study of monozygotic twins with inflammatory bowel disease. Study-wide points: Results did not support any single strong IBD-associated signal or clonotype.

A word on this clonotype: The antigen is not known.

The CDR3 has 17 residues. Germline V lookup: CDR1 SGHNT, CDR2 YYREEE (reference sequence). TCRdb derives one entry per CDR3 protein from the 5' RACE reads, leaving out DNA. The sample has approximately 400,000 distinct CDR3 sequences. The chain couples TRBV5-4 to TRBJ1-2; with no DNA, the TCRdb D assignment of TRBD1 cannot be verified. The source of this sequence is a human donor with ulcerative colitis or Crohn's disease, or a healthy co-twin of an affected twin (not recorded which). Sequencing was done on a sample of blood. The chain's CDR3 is CASNYYPAQGTNYGYTF.